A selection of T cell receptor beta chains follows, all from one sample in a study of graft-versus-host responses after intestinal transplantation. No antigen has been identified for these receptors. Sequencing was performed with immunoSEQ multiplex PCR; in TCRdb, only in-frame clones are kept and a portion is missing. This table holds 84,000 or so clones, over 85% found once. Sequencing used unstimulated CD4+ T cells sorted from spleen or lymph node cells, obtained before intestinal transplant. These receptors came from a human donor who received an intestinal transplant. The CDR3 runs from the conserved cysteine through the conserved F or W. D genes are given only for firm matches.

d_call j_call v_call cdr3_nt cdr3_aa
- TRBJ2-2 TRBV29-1 TGCAGCGTTTCCCAGAGGTTGACCGGGGAGCTGTTTTTT CSVSQRLTGELFF
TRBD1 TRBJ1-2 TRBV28 TGTGCCAGCAGTTCAAGGGGACAGGGATATGGCTACACCTTC CASSSRGQGYGYTF
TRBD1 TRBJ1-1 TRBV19 TGTGCCAGTAACTATTGGACAGGCCCAGGGATGAACACTGAAGCTTTCTTT CASNYWTGPGMNTEAFF
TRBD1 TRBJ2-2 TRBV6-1 TGTGCCAGCAGTAGTCCAAACAGGGGAACCGGGGAGCTGTTTTTT CASSSPNRGTGELFF
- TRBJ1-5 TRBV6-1 TGTGCCAGCAGTGTGGCCGATATGGCGGGTAGCAATCAGCCCCAGCATTTT CASSVADMAGSNQPQHF
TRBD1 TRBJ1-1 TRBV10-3 TGTGCCACCTCGGACAGGGCCACTGAAGCTTTCTTT CATSDRATEAFF
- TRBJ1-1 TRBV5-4 TGTGCCAGCAGCTTCGAGGGGCCACCGAACACTGAAGCTTTCTTT CASSFEGPPNTEAFF
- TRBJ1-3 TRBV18 TGTGCCAGCTCGCCTGGAGGGGGGACTGGAAACACCATATATTTT CASSPGGGTGNTIYF
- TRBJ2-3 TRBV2 TGTGCCAGCAGTCGGGACTTTCCCACAGATACGCAGTATTTT CASSRDFPTDTQYF
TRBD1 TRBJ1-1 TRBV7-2 TGTGCCAGCAGCCGACAGGGTTACTACACTGAAGCTTTCTTT CASSRQGYYTEAFF